One and the same sample provided the 2 T cell receptor beta chains below, sequenced in a study of T cells in Graves' hyperthyroidism and ophthalmopathy. TCR beta CDR3 regions were amplified from RNA. An initial round of RT-PCR targeting the TCR CDR3 relied on the HTBI primer set. Each CDR3 protein is one row after TCRdb ran MiXCR on the multiplex PCR reads. The sample includes some 250,000 distinct CDR3 sequences, roughly 15% of them seen just once. Specimen: blood. The source of these receptors is a woman aged 45 to 65 with Graves' hyperthyroidism that later progressed to Graves' ophthalmopathy.

Comment on this clonotype: The junction and the germline gene differ at one end; a read error may be behind it. The rearrangement joins TRBV7-6 to TRBJ1-5; D perhaps matches TRBD1 (5 bases). The CDR3 contains 14 residues. Per the germline V gene, CDR1 is SGHVS and CDR2 is FNYEAQ. The CDR3 nucleotides read TGTGCTAGCAGCTTAAGACAGAATTATCAGCCCCAGCATTTT. This translates into CASSLRQNYQPQHF.

The table lists this clonotype with many counts. The J gene is TRBJ1-1, the V gene TRBV20-1; TRBD1 might be the D (6 bases). The germline V gene has CDR1 DFQATT and CDR2 SNEGSKA (reference sequence). CDR3 length: 12 amino acids. The V gene lost 6 bases and the J gene lost 9 bases, with 17 bases spanning the gap. The chain's CDR3 is CSARRDTGQAFF. CDR3 nucleotides: TGCAGTGCCAGGAGGGACACAGGCCAAGCTTTCTTT.